The rows below give T cell receptor beta chains drawn from one sample of a study of shared clonotypes between healthy human individuals. Repertoires were generated with immunoSEQ multiplex PCR, while TCRdb's copy carries only in-frame clones and drops some. This table holds approximately 460,000 clones, roughly four fifths found once. Sequenced input: PBMCs. These receptors were taken from a woman in her 40s in good health. Some clones in this sample may be carry-over from other donors' samples. The CDR3 runs from the conserved cysteine through the conserved F or W. Each record gives: clone size, V gene, J gene, D gene, CDR3 protein, CDR3 DNA. D genes are given only for firm matches. Clone size is stated in some rows and not others, as once, few, many or a class when expanded.

>NA|TRBV7-9|TRBJ2-5|TRBD2
CASTLLLAGAETQYF
TGTGCCAGCACCCTCCTTCTAGCGGGAGCAGAGACCCAGTACTTC
>NA|TRBV19|TRBJ2-1|NA
CASSILDSLTYNEQFF
TGTGCCAGTAGTATCCTTGACAGCTTGACCTACAATGAGCAGTTCTTC
>NA|TRBV13|TRBJ1-2|TRBD1
CASSHGTGDYGYTF
TGTGCCAGCAGCCACGGGACAGGGGACTATGGCTACACCTTC
>NA|TRBV6-5|TRBJ1-5|NA
CASSYSSRGRGPQHF
TGTGCCAGCAGTTACTCGAGTCGGGGAAGGGGGCCCCAGCATTTT
>NA|TRBV29-1|TRBJ2-1|TRBD1
CSVGVTGTPSNEQFF
TGCAGCGTTGGGGTGACAGGGACACCCAGCAATGAGCAGTTCTTC
>once|TRBV7-6|TRBJ1-5|NA
CAVNPHPGHPMYSNQPQHF
TGTGCCGTAAACCCCCATCCGGGACACCCTATGTATAGCAATCAGCCCCAGCATTTT
>NA|TRBV2|TRBJ2-1|NA
CASSLGPYNEQFF
TGTGCCAGCAGCCTCGGTCCCTACAATGAGCAGTTCTTC
>many|TRBV6-1|TRBJ2-7|TRBD1
CASSVGTANTYEQYF
TGTGCCAGCAGTGTAGGGACAGCTAACACCTACGAGCAGTACTTC
>NA|TRBV7-9|TRBJ2-5|TRBD2
CASSLEGLAGGQETQYF
TGTGCCAGCAGCTTAGAGGGACTAGCGGGAGGGCAAGAGACCCAGTACTTC
>once|TRBV4-2|TRBJ2-2|NA
CASSPQWENTGELFF
TGTGCCAGCAGCCCACAATGGGAAAACACCGGGGAGCTGTTTTTT
>NA|TRBV5-1|TRBJ1-1|NA
CASSLISSGTEAFF
TGCGCCAGCAGCTTGATTTCGTCGGGCACTGAAGCTTTCTTT
>NA|TRBV5-1|TRBJ2-5|NA
CASSLGGQLEAQYF
TGCGCCAGCAGCTTGGGAGGCCAATTGGAGGCCCAGTACTTC
>NA|TRBV18|TRBJ2-1|TRBD2
CASSPTSGSYEQFF
TGTGCCAGCTCACCGACTAGCGGGAGCTATGAGCAGTTCTTC
>NA|TRBV27|TRBJ2-1|TRBD1
CASRMTGGQDNEQFF
TGTGCCAGCAGGATGACAGGGGGTCAGGACAATGAGCAGTTCTTC
>NA|TRBV13|TRBJ2-7|NA
CASSPASSYEQYF
TGTGCCAGCAGCCCAGCTAGCTCCTACGAGCAGTACTTC
>NA|TRBV27|TRBJ1-1|NA
CASSLLVGGTEAFF
TGTGCCAGCAGTTTATTGGTGGGGGGCACTGAAGCTTTCTTT
>few|TRBV15|TRBJ2-1|NA
CATSTGGLEGASYNEQFF
TGTGCCACCAGCACCGGGGGTCTGGAGGGGGCCTCCTACAATGAGCAGTTCTTC
>NA|TRBV7-2|TRBJ1-2|NA
CASSSWGRGYGYTF
TGTGCCAGCAGCTCATGGGGGCGCGGCTATGGCTACACCTTC
>few|TRBV5-1|TRBJ2-5|NA
CASSDQETQYF
TGCGCCAGCAGCGACCAAGAGACCCAGTACTTC
>few|TRBV30|TRBJ1-3|TRBD1
CAFLKGQFSGNTIYF
TGTGCCTTCCTCAAGGGACAGTTCTCTGGAAACACCATATATTTT
>NA|TRBV6-6|TRBJ2-5|NA
CASSYSDPGVQETQYF
TGTGCCAGCAGTTACTCGGACCCTGGGGTGCAAGAGACCCAGTACTTC
>many|TRBV5-1|TRBJ2-1|TRBD1
CASLPGTGDYNEQFF
TGCGCCAGCTTACCCGGGACAGGAGACTACAATGAGCAGTTCTTC
>NA|TRBV5-5|TRBJ2-3|TRBD2
CASSRTSGGTDTQYF
TGTGCCAGCAGCCGGACTAGCGGGGGGACAGATACGCAGTATTTT
>NA|TRBV29-1|TRBJ2-5|TRBD2
CSVDRTSGRQETQYF
TGCAGCGTCGACCGGACTAGCGGGCGCCAAGAGACCCAGTACTTC
>many|TRBV11-2|TRBJ2-3|NA
CASSFSTAGDTQYF
TGTGCCAGCAGCTTCTCAACGGCGGGAGATACGCAGTATTTT
>NA|TRBV7-9|TRBJ2-3|TRBD2
CASSITSGADTQYF
TGTGCCAGCAGCATCACTAGCGGGGCAGATACGCAGTATTTT
>NA|TRBV19|TRBJ2-5|TRBD1
CASSPYRTGEETQYF
TGTGCCAGTAGTCCCTATAGGACAGGGGAAGAGACCCAGTACTTC
>many|TRBV11-2|TRBJ2-7|NA
CASSLVQGSYEQYF
TGTGCCAGCAGCTTAGTGCAGGGATCCTACGAGCAGTACTTC
>NA|TRBV10-3|TRBJ1-2|TRBD1
CANGDRDYGYTF
TGTGCCAACGGGGACAGGGACTACGGCTACACCTTC
>NA|TRBV30|TRBJ2-1|NA
CAWSSISSGSYNEQFF
TGTGCCTGGAGTTCGATCAGTAGCGGCTCCTACAATGAGCAGTTCTTC
>NA|TRBV6-6|TRBJ1-5|NA
CASSIDRRGNQPQHF
TGTGCCAGCAGTATAGACAGGAGAGGTAATCAGCCCCAGCATTTT
>NA|TRBV11-2|TRBJ2-7|TRBD2
CASSLGLAGYEQYF
TGTGCCAGCAGCTTGGGACTAGCGGGTTACGAGCAGTACTTC
>NA|TRBV14|TRBJ2-7|TRBD2
CASSQEMRTSFSYEQYF
TGTGCCAGCAGCCAAGAAATGCGGACTAGCTTCTCCTACGAGCAGTACTTC
>NA|TRBV30|TRBJ2-7|NA
CAWRGAYEQYF
TGTGCCTGGAGGGGGGCATACGAGCAGTACTTC